A selection of T cell receptor beta chains follows, all from one sample in a study of cytomegalovirus exposure and HLA in healthy donors. Libraries were prepared by immunoSEQ multiplex PCR; TCRdb keeps only in-frame clonotypes and omits some of them. The sample includes about 170,000 clones, about 76% of them seen just once. Sequenced sample: PBMCs. These receptors all come from a woman between 18 and 30 years old in good health and CMV-seropositive. Each CDR3 is given with its conserved first and last residue. Fields, in order: J gene, V gene, clone size, D gene, CDR3 protein, CDR3 DNA. D genes are given only for firm matches. Size values are once, few and many counts, or a class for expanded clones, and some rows have none.

TRBJ2-7,TRBV2,.,TRBD1,CASSGEGGTSVGLYEQYF,TGTGCCAGCAGTGGAGAAGGGGGCACTAGTGTCGGGCTCTACGAGCAGTACTTC
TRBJ1-1,TRBV2,few,TRBD1,CARKGAGNTEAFF,TGTGCCAGAAAGGGGGCGGGGAACACTGAAGCTTTCTTT
TRBJ1-4,TRBV5-1,.,.,CASSLGQAINEKLFF,TGCGCCAGCAGCTTGGGACAGGCGATTAATGAAAAACTGTTTTTT
TRBJ1-2,TRBV7-8,.,TRBD1,CASSDEQGALGYTF,TGTGCCAGCAGCGACGAGCAGGGGGCGTTAGGCTACACCTTC
TRBJ1-2,TRBV6-5,.,.,CASRLSGNYGYTF,TGTGCCAGCAGACTATCGGGGAACTATGGCTACACCTTC
TRBJ2-3,TRBV9,.,.,CASSVLPGQKGRTDTQYF,TGTGCCAGCAGCGTGCTCCCCGGACAGAAGGGCCGCACAGATACGCAGTATTTT
TRBJ2-5,TRBV5-4,few,.,CASSPQGLQETQYF,TGTGCCAGCAGCCCACAGGGCCTGCAAGAGACCCAGTACTTC
TRBJ1-1,TRBV4-3,.,.,CASSQEPRGLNTEAFF,TGCGCCAGCAGCCAAGAGCCTCGGGGACTCAACACTGAAGCTTTCTTT
TRBJ1-1,TRBV7-9,few,.,CASSFDGLNTEAFF,TGTGCCAGCAGCTTCGACGGGTTGAACACTGAAGCTTTCTTT
TRBJ1-5,TRBV6-1,.,.,CASSPQADPTQPQHF,TGTGCCAGCAGCCCACAGGCCGACCCCACTCAGCCCCAGCATTTT
TRBJ2-5,TRBV6-6,.,TRBD2,CASGRTSGQETQYF,TGTGCCAGCGGCCGGACTAGCGGGCAAGAGACCCAGTACTTC
TRBJ2-7,TRBV18,.,.,CASSPRIEQYF,TGTGCCAGCTCACCGAGGATCGAGCAGTACTTC
TRBJ1-2,TRBV6-5,.,TRBD1,CASTDGTGKGYTF,TGTGCCAGCACCGATGGGACAGGCAAAGGCTACACCTTC
TRBJ2-3,TRBV5-1,.,TRBD2,CASSGLAGEDTAYF,TGCGCCAGCAGCGGACTAGCGGGGGAAGATACAGCTTATTTT
TRBJ2-2,TRBV29-1,.,TRBD1,CSVRDSNTGELFF,TGCAGCGTCCGGGACAGCAACACCGGGGAGCTGTTTTTT
TRBJ1-2,TRBV27,.,TRBD1,CASSLGQQNYGYTF,TGCGCCAGCAGTTTGGGACAGCAAAACTATGGCTACACCTTC
TRBJ1-6,TRBV5-1,.,TRBD1,CASSGGQIYNSPLHF,TGCGCCAGCAGCGGGGGACAGATCTATAATTCACCCCTCCACTTT
TRBJ1-1,TRBV19,once,.,CASSSSSNTEAFF,TGTGCCAGTAGTAGTTCCTCGAACACTGAAGCTTTCTTT
TRBJ2-2,TRBV29-1,.,.,CSALAGSTTGELFF,TGCAGCGCCCTTGCGGGCAGCACCACCGGGGAGCTGTTTTTT
TRBJ2-1,TRBV7-3,.,TRBD2,CASAAGGGANEQFF,TGTGCCAGCGCTGCTGGCGGGGGGGCGAATGAGCAGTTCTTC
TRBJ2-1,TRBV7-9,few,.,CASSFGESSYNEQFF,TGTGCCAGCAGCTTCGGGGAGAGCTCCTACAATGAGCAGTTCTTC
TRBJ1-2,TRBV9,.,.,CASSSITYGYTF,TGTGCCAGCAGTTCCATTACATATGGCTACACCTTC
TRBJ2-1,TRBV5-4,.,TRBD1,CASSRDRGDEQFF,TGTGCCAGCAGCCGCGACAGGGGAGATGAGCAGTTCTTC
TRBJ1-6,TRBV9,.,.,CASSETGTRAPLHF,TGTGCCAGCAGTGAGACAGGAACCAGGGCACCCCTCCACTTT
TRBJ2-2,TRBV4-3,few,TRBD2,CASGKRLAGGTNTGELFF,TGCGCCAGCGGAAAAAGGCTAGCGGGGGGAACGAACACCGGGGAGCTGTTTTTT
TRBJ2-7,TRBV27,.,TRBD1,CASRDRGYEQYF,TGTGCCAGCCGGGACAGGGGGTACGAGCAGTACTTC
TRBJ1-6,TRBV6-5,.,.,CASTYRDGGSPLHF,TGTGCCAGCACATACAGGGATGGTGGTTCACCCCTCCACTTT
TRBJ2-5,TRBV4-3,.,.,CASSLYQGGQETQYF,TGCGCCAGCAGCCTATATCAGGGTGGCCAAGAGACCCAGTACTTC
TRBJ1-2,TRBV9,.,.,CASSAGFNYGYTF,TGTGCCAGCAGCGCAGGTTTTAACTATGGCTACACCTTC
TRBJ2-3,TRBV2,.,TRBD1,CASTGTGGTDTQYF,TGTGCCAGCACAGGGACAGGGGGCACAGATACGCAGTATTTT
TRBJ2-7,TRBV4-3,.,.,CASSQNPLGQGSYEQYF,TGCGCCAGCAGCCAGAATCCCCTTGGACAAGGGTCCTACGAGCAGTACTTC
TRBJ1-2,TRBV18,.,.,CASSPRTDPLGGYTF,TGTGCCAGCTCACCCAGGACAGATCCACTTGGCGGCTACACCTTC
TRBJ1-2,TRBV6-5,.,TRBD1,CASSPGQAFYGYTF,TGTGCCAGCAGTCCGGGACAGGCTTTCTATGGCTACACCTTC
TRBJ2-2,TRBV29-1,.,.,CSVEASEGVYGGELFF,TGCAGCGTTGAAGCGAGCGAAGGGGTTTATGGCGGGGAGCTGTTTTTT
TRBJ1-2,TRBV7-9,.,TRBD1,CSSSPQTGQGVGYTF,TGTTCCAGCAGCCCTCAGACGGGACAGGGGGTAGGCTACACCTTC
TRBJ2-7,TRBV25-1,.,TRBD2,CASSSGTVYEQYF,TGTGCCAGCAGTAGCGGGACCGTTTACGAGCAGTACTTC
TRBJ1-5,TRBV4-2,.,.,CASSRDGERNQPQHF,TGTGCCAGCAGCCGAGATGGGGAGCGCAATCAGCCCCAGCATTTT
TRBJ2-5,TRBV28,.,TRBD1,CASTYRGETQYF,TGTGCCAGCACATACAGGGGAGAGACCCAGTACTTC
TRBJ2-7,TRBV5-6,.,TRBD1,CASRGQGGHEQYF,TGTGCCAGCAGGGGACAGGGGGGCCACGAGCAGTACTTC
TRBJ1-1,TRBV30,.,.,CAWSARADEAFF,TGTGCCTGGAGTGCCAGGGCAGATGAAGCTTTCTTT
TRBJ2-7,TRBV7-8,.,.,CASSIPDSFPYEQYF,TGTGCCAGCAGCATACCGGACAGTTTCCCATACGAGCAGTACTTC
TRBJ2-4,TRBV4-2,.,.,CASSQEGGTEAKNIQYF,TGTGCCAGCAGCCAAGAAGGGGGAACTGAAGCCAAAAACATTCAGTACTTC
TRBJ1-5,TRBV19,.,.,CASSISPDNQPQHF,TGTGCCAGTAGTATCAGTCCAGACAATCAGCCCCAGCATTTT
TRBJ2-1,TRBV18,.,.,CASSPPNRRHNEQFF,TGTGCCAGCTCACCCCCAAACCGGCGGCACAATGAGCAGTTCTTC
TRBJ2-3,TRBV7-2,.,TRBD2,CASRPPLAGGSTDTQYF,TGTGCCAGCAGACCTCCTCTAGCGGGGGGGAGCACAGATACGCAGTATTTT
TRBJ1-2,TRBV18,.,.,CASSQGDGYTF,TGTGCCAGCTCCCAGGGTGACGGCTACACCTTC
TRBJ2-3,TRBV25-1,.,TRBD2,CASRGLADRTDTQYF,TGTGCCAGCAGGGGACTAGCGGACCGCACAGATACGCAGTATTTT